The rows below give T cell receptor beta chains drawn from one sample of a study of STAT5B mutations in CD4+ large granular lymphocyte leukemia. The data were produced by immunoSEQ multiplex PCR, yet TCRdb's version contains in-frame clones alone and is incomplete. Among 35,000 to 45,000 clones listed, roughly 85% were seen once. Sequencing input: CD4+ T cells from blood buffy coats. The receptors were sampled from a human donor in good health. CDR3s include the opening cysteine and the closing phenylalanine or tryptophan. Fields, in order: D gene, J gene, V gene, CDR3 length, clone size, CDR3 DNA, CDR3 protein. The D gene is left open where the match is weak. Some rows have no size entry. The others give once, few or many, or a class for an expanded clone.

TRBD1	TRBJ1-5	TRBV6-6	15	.	TGTGCCAGCAGTTTGACAGGGGGCGGCAATCAGCCCCAGCATTTT	CASSLTGGGNQPQHF
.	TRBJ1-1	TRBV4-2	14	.	TGTGCCAGCAGCCAAGTTGAACTGAACACTGAAGCTTTCTTT	CASSQVELNTEAFF
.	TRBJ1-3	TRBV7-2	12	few	TGTGCCAGCAGCTTAATGTGGGACACCATATATTTT	CASSLMWDTIYF
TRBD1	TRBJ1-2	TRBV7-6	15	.	TGTGCCAGCAGCCGGGACAGGGGTGCTAACTATGGCTACACCTTC	CASSRDRGANYGYTF
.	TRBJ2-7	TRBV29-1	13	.	TGCAGCGTTCGGACTCCTAGCTCCTACGAGCAGTACTTC	CSVRTPSSYEQYF
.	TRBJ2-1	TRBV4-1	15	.	TGCGCCAGCAGCCAAGATGGCGGAACCTACAATGAGCAGTTCTTC	CASSQDGGTYNEQFF
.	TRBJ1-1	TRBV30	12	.	TGTGCCTGGAGTAACCCGAACACTGAAGCTTTCTTT	CAWSNPNTEAFF
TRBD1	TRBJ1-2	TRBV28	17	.	TGTGCCAGCAACGTTGGGACAGCTGGCCGGGGGGGGTATGGCTACACCTTC	CASNVGTAGRGGYGYTF
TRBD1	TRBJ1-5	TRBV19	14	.	TGTGCCAGTTCCGGGACAGGGGGCAATCAGCCCCAGCATTTT	CASSGTGGNQPQHF
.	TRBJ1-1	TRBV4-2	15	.	TGTGCCAGCAGCCAAGAAGCGGACCAAGGCTGGGGGGCTTTCTTT	CASSQEADQGWGAFF
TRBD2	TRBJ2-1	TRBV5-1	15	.	TGCGCCAGCAGCTCGGGACTAGCGGGGACCAATGAGCAGTTCTTC	CASSSGLAGTNEQFF
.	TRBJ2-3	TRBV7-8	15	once	TGTGCCAGCAGCGTTACTAGTAGCCTCCCAGATACGCAGTATTTT	CASSVTSSLPDTQYF
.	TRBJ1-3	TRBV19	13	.	TGTGCCAGTAGTATGGGGCACGGAAACACCATATATTTT	CASSMGHGNTIYF
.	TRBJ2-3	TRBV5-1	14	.	TGCGCCAGCAGCCCAGGGGCTCGGAGAGATACGCAGTATTTT	CASSPGARRDTQYF
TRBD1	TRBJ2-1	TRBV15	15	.	TGTGCCACCAGCAGAGATCGGACAGGGTACAATGAGCAGTTCTTC	CATSRDRTGYNEQFF
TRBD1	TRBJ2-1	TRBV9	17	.	TGTGCCAGCAGCGTAGCGCAGGGACAGAGCTCCTACAATGAGCAGTTCTTC	CASSVAQGQSSYNEQFF
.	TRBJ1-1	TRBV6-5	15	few	TGTGCCAGCAGTAGAAACCCGACAGCGAACACTGAAGCTTTCTTT	CASSRNPTANTEAFF
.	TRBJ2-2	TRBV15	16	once	TGTGCCACCAGCAGAGATGGAAGGGGGAGGAACGGGGAGCTGTTTTTT	CATSRDGRGRNGELFF
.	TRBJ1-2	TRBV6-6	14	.	TGTGCCAGCAGTTACAAAGGGGCCGACTATGGCTACACCTTC	CASSYKGADYGYTF
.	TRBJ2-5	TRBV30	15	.	TGTGCCTGGAGCTCCGGCAGGGGAGTTAGGGAGACCCAGTACTTC	CAWSSGRGVRETQYF
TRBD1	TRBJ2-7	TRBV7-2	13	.	TGTGCCAGCAGCTCTAAGACAGGGCTCGAGCAGTACTTC	CASSSKTGLEQYF
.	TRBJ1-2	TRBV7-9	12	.	TGTGCCAGCAGCCCCGGGGAGTATGGCTACACCTTC	CASSPGEYGYTF
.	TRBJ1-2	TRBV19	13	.	TGTGCCAGTAGTATAGCGAGAGGCTATGGCTACACCTTC	CASSIARGYGYTF
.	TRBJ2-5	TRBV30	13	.	TGTGCCTGGGCCCTCGGACGGAAAGAGACCCAGTACTTC	CAWALGRKETQYF
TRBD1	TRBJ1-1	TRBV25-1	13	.	TGTGCCAGCAGTGAACCGGGGACAGGGTCCGCTTTCTTT	CASSEPGTGSAFF
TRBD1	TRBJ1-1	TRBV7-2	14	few	TGTGCCAGCAGCTTGGACAGGTGGAACACTGAAGCTTTCTTT	CASSLDRWNTEAFF
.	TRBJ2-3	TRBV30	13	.	TGTGCCCGAAGGGAGCGAGGGTTGGATACGCAGTATTTT	CARRERGLDTQYF
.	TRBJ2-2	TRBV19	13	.	TGTGCCAGTAGTATAGAGGTTCCCGGGGAGCTGTTTTTT	CASSIEVPGELFF
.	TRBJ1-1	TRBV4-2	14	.	TGTGCCAGCAGCCAAGTAGGTGGGAACACTGAAGCTTTCTTT	CASSQVGGNTEAFF
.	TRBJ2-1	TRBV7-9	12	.	TGTGCCAGCAGCTTAACAACAGGAGGGCAGTTCTTC	CASSLTTGGQFF